These 3 T cell receptor beta chains were all obtained from the same sample, sequenced in a study of cytomegalovirus exposure and HLA in healthy donors. PCR was performed using 60 Vbeta and 13 Jbeta primers. Method: immunoSEQ multiplex PCR; TCRdb's copy keeps in-frame clones and lacks some. The listing contains about 79,000 clones. Sequencing was done on a sample of PBMCs. Every receptor here comes from a man aged 25 to 40 in good health and CMV-seronegative.

The chain carries TRBV9 and TRBJ1-2; tentative D call: TRBD1 (5 bases). This CDR3 is built from 14 residues. Trimming shortened V by 4 bases and J by 5 bases, and 15 bases separated the two germline ends. The germline V gene encodes CDR1 SGDLS and CDR2 YYNGEE. As DNA, the CDR3 is TGTGCCAGCAGCCCTACAGGAGGGAGGTATGGCTACACCTTC. Amino acid sequence: CASSPTGGRYGYTF.

Here the CDR3 reads CASSEWTGLGGYTF. The CDR3 coding sequence is TGTGCCAGCAGTGAATGGACAGGGCTGGGAGGCTACACCTTC. This rearrangement joins TRBV2 to TRBJ1-2; 8 nucleotides agree with TRBD1. CDR1 and CDR2 (germline): SNHLY, FYNNEI. This CDR3 comprises 14 residues. Germline trimming cut 2 bases from V and 8 bases from J; bases unmatched to any gene: 7.

The chain combines TRBV2 with TRBJ1-4; 7 nucleotides line up with TRBD1. The CDR3 sequence is 13 residues long. CDR1 SNHLY and CDR2 FYNNEI come from the germline V gene. V was pared by 3 bases and J by 8 bases, with 3 bases of the junction left unmatched. The CDR3 DNA reads as TGTGCCAGCAGTGATGGCAGGGGGGAAAAACTGTTTTTT. Amino acid sequence: CASSDGRGEKLFF. Combining the CDR3 with reference TRBV2 and TRBJ1-4 gives the whole variable domain EPEVTQTPSHQVTQMGQEVILRCVPISNHLYFYWYRQILGQKVEFLVSFYNNEISEKSEIFDDQFSVERPDGSNFTLKIRSTKLEDSAMYFCASSDGRGEKLFFGSGTQLSVL.